This T cell receptor (beta chain) was retrieved from a study of Ad26.COV2.S vaccination and SARS-CoV-2 variants. Study-level background: Donor had been placed in the Ad26.COV2.S arm of the COV1001 trial.

Study findings and constraints: Vaccinees displayed broader spike-specific TCR repertoires than placebo recipients.

Treatment meaning: roughly 19 received Ad26.COV2.S at low or high dose, single or two shots; about five received placebo; per-sample allocation not given. Samples analyzed were those drawn on day 63 after the first vaccine or placebo injection. This Boston cohort included adults aged 18-55 years. Here immunoSEQ multiplex PCR was the method, and the copy in TCRdb shows in-frame clones only, minus some. The repertoire holds about 390,000 clones, with roughly nine tenths as singletons. Worth noting for this clone: Its antigen is not identified.

The CDR3 has 16 residues. V dropped 2 bases and J dropped 3 bases, with 13 bases sitting between them. CDR1 is LNHDA and CDR2 is SQIVND in the germline V gene (reference sequence). The rearrangement uses TRBV19 and TRBJ1-4; tentatively, D is TRBD1 (5 bases). This specimen consisted of peripheral blood, obtained in a trial of Ad26.COV2.S vaccine versus placebo. The receptor's source is a person aged 18-60 years who received the Ad26.COV2.S COVID-19 vaccine or a placebo. DNA for the CDR3: TGTGCCAGTAGTATATGGGGCAGCGAACCTAATGAAAAACTGTTTTTT. Encoded protein: CASSIWGSEPNEKLFF.